One TCR beta chain is described in this entry. The table came from immunoSEQ multiplex PCR; TCRdb's copy has only in-frame clones and leaves some out. The top ten hold roughly 1.2% of the sample, which has tens of thousands of clones, roughly 90% seen once. These data come from a study of blood T cell repertoires in COVID-19. Study summary: The United States, Italy and Spain provided the acute and convalescent COVID-19 samples.

The germline V gene encodes CDR1 SGHRS and CDR2 YFSETQ. The CDR3 loop spans 15 amino acids. The germline V and J ends were trimmed by 0 bases and 1 base, with 9 bases remaining between them. Material for sequencing was peripheral blood. This receptor was identified in a man aged 55-75 years with acute or convalescent COVID-19. V is TRBV5-1 and J is TRBJ2-3; D perhaps matches TRBD1 (5 bases). The CDR3 region has the DNA TGCGCCAGCAGCTTGGAAGGGGCCCGCACAGATACGCAGTATTTT. Encoded protein: CASSLEGARTDTQYF.